Sequencing of this T cell receptor beta chain was carried out in a study of T cell responses to AZD1222 COVID-19 vaccine. V was shortened by 5 bases and J by 0 bases, with 7 bases between the two germline ends. CDR1 SGHAT and CDR2 FQDESV come from the germline V gene (reference sequence). CDR3 length: 13 residues. The data were produced by immunoSEQ multiplex PCR, yet TCRdb's version contains in-frame clones alone and is incomplete. The table has nearly 80,000 clones, 80% seen once. Details on this clone: No antigen is known for it.

Study results and limitations: Recipients of two AZD1222 doses showed rising Spike-specific TCR breadth and depth. There were vaccine-associated CD4 TCRs across spike, dominant at 160-218 and 743-854.

The input for sequencing was peripheral blood, taken on day 0 of AZD1222 vaccination. The sequence was collected from an adult in good health. The J gene is TRBJ1-1, the V gene TRBV11-1; D ambiguous. The DNA for the CDR3 is TGTGCCAGCAGCCCCCGACTGAACACTGAAGCTTTCTTT. Translated, it gives CASSPRLNTEAFF.